This TCR beta chain comes out of a study of CD8 T cells in Susac syndrome. Random hexamers served to reverse transcribe about 0.5 to 1 ug RNA. TCRdb re-analysed the immunoSEQ multiplex PCR reads in MiXCR, keeping a single row per CDR3 protein. This table has some 190,000 distinct CDR3 sequences, roughly 95% appearing once. The material sequenced was CD4+ T cells from PBMCs. The TCR sequence derives from a human donor in good health.

The CDR3, as DNA: TGTGCCAGCAGTACCCCCGATGAGGGGTACGAGCAGTACTTC. Its protein is CASSTPDEGYEQYF. The rearrangement links TRBV6-6 to TRBJ2-7; either TRBD1 or TRBD2 may fit D (5 bases each). This CDR3 spans 14 amino acids. Per germline, CDR1 MNHNY and CDR2 SVGAGI (reference sequence). V shed 5 bases and J shed 4 bases, with 15 bases lying between them.